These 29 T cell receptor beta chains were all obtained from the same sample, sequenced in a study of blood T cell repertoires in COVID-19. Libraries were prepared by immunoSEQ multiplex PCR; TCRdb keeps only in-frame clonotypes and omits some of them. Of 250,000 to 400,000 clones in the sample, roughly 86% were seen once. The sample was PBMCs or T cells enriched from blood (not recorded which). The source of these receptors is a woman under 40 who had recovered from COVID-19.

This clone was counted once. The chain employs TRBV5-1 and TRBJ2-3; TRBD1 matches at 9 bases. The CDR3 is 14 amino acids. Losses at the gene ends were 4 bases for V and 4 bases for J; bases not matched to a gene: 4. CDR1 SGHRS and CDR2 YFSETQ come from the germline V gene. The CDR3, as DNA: TGCGCCAGCAGCCGGGACAGGGTGTCAGATACGCAGTATTTT. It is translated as CASSRDRVSDTQYF.

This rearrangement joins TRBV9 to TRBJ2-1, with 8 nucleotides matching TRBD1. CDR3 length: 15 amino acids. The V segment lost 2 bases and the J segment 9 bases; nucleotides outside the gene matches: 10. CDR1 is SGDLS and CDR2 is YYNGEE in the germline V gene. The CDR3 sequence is CASSVRTGMSREQFF. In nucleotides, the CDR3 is TGTGCCAGCAGCGTTAGGACAGGGATGAGCCGTGAGCAGTTCTTC.

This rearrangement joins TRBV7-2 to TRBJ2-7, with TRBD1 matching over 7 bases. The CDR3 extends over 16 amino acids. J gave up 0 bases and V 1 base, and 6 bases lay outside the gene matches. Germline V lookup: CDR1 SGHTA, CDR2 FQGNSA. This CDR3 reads CASSLEGARFSYEQYF. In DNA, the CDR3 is TGTGCCAGCAGCTTAGAGGGGGCCAGGTTCTCCTACGAGCAGTACTTC.

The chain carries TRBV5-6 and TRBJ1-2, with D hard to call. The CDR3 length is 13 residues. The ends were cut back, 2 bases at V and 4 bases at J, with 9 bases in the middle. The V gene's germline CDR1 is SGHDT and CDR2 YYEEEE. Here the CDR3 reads CASSLEGFYGYTF. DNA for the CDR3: TGTGCCAGCAGCTTAGAGGGTTTCTATGGCTACACCTTC.

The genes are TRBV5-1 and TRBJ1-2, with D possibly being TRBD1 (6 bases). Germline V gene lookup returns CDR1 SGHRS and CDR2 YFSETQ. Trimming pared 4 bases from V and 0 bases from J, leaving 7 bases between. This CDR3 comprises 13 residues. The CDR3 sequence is CASSEGANYGYTF. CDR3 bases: TGCGCCAGCAGCGAGGGGGCTAACTATGGCTACACCTTC.

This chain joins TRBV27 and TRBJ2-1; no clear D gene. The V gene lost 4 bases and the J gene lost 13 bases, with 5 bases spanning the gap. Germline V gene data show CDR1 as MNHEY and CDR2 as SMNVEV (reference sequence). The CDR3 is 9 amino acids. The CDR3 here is CASSYGQFF. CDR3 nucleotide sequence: TGTGCCAGCAGTTACGGTCAGTTCTTC.

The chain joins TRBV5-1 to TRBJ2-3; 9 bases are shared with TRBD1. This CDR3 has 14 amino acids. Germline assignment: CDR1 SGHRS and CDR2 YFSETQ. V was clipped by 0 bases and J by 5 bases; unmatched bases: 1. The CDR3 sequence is CASSLGTGEDTQYF. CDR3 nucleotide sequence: TGCGCCAGCAGCTTGGGGACAGGGGAAGATACGCAGTATTTT.

Written as DNA, the CDR3 is TGTGCCAGCAGCCAAGATCCGGCAGGAAATGAAAAACTGTTTTTT. This codes for CASSQDPAGNEKLFF. The V call is TRBV3-1 (or the pseudogene TRBV3-2), the J call TRBJ1-4; D ambiguous. V was clipped by 0 bases and J by 5 bases, with 10 bases between them. This CDR3 is 15 amino acids long. Germline loops: CDR1 LGHDT, CDR2 YNNKEL (reference sequence).

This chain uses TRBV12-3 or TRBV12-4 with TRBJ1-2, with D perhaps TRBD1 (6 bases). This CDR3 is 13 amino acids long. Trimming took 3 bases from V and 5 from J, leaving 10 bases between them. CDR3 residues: CASSFSQGYGYTF. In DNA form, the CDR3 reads TGTGCCAGCAGTTTTAGTCAGGGGTATGGCTACACCTTC.

CDR3 amino acids: CASRNLQGNEQYF. In DNA form, the CDR3 reads TGTGCCAGCAGGAATTTACAGGGGAACGAGCAGTACTTC. V is TRBV12-3 or TRBV12-4 and J is TRBJ2-7; TRBD1 matches 7 bases. V lost 6 bases, J lost 5 bases, and 7 bases stayed unmatched. The CDR3 runs to 13 residues.

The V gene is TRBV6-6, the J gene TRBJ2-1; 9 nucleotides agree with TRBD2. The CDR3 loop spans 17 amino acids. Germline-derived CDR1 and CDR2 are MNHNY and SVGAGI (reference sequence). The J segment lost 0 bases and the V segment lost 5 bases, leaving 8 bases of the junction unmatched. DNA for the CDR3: TGTGCCAGCAGTCGGCCTCTAGCGGGGAGCTCCTACAATGAGCAGTTCTTC. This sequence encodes CASSRPLAGSSYNEQFF.

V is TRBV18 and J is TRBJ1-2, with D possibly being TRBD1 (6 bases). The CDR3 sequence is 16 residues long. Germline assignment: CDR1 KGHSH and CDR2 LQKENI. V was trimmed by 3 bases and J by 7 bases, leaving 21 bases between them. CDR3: CASSPGIGTFNLGYTF. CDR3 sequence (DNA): TGTGCCAGCTCACCGGGCATCGGGACATTTAATCTTGGCTACACCTTC.

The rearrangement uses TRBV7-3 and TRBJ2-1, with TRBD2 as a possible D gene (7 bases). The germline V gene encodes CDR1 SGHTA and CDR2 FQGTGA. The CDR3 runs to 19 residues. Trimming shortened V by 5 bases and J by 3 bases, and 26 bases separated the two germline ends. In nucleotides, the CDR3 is TGTGCCAGCAGCACTATAGGGGTCTATGCGGGGGCCATCTACAATGAGCAGTTCTTC. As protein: CASSTIGVYAGAIYNEQFF.

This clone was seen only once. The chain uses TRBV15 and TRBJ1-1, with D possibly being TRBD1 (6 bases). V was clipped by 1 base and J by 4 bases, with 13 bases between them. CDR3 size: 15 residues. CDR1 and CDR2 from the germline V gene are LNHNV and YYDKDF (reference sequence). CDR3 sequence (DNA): TGTGCCACCAGCAGAGGCAAGAGGGGGTCCACTGAAGCTTTCTTT. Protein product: CATSRGKRGSTEAFF.

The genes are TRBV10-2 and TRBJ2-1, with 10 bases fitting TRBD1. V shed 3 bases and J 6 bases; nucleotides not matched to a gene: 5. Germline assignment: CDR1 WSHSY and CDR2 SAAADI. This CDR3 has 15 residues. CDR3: CASSERDRGVNEQFF. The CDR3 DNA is TGCGCCAGCAGTGAAAGGGACAGGGGTGTCAATGAGCAGTTCTTC.

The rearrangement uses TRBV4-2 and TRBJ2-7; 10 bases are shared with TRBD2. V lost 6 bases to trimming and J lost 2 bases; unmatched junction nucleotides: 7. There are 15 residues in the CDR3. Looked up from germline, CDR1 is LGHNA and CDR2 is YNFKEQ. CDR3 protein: CASSYRTSGTYEQYF. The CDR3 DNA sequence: TGTGCCAGCAGTTACCGCACTAGCGGGACCTACGAGCAGTACTTC.

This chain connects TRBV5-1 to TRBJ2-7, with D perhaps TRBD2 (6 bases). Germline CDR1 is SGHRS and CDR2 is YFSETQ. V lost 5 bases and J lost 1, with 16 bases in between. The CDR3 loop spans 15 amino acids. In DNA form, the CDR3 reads TGCGCCAGCAGTGGTAGCGGAGATCTATCCTACGAGCAGTACTTC. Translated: CASSGSGDLSYEQYF.

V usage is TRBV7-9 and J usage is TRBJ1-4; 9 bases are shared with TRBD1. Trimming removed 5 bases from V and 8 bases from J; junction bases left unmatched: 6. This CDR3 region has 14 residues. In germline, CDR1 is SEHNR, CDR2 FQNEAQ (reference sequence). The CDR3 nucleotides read TGTGCCAGCAGCCTAGGGACAGGGAGGGAAAAACTGTTTTTT. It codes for CASSLGTGREKLFF.

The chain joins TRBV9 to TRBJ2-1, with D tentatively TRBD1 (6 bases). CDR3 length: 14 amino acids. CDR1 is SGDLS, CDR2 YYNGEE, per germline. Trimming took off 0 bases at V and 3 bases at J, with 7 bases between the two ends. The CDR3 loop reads CASSVGQVYNEQFF. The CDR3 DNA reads TGTGCCAGCAGCGTAGGACAGGTCTACAATGAGCAGTTCTTC.

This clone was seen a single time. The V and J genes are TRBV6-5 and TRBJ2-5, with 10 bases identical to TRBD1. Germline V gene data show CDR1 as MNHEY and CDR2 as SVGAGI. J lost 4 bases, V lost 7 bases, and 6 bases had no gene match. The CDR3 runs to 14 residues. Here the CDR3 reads CASKVRDRGETQYF. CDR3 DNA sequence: TGTGCCAGCAAAGTCCGGGACAGGGGAGAGACCCAGTACTTC.

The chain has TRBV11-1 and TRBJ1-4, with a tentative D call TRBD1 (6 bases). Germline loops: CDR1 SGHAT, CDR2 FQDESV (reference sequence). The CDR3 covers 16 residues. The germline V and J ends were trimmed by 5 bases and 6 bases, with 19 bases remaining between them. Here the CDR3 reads CASSPSRGGWDEKLFF. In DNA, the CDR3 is TGTGCCAGCAGCCCGTCACGGGGGGGCTGGGATGAAAAACTGTTTTTT. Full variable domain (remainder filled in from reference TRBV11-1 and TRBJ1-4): EAEVAQSPRYKITEKSQAVAFWCDPISGHATLYWYRQILGQGPELLVQFQDESVVDDSQLPKDRFSAERLKGVDSTLKIQPAELGDSAMYLCASSPSRGGWDEKLFFGSGTQLSVL.

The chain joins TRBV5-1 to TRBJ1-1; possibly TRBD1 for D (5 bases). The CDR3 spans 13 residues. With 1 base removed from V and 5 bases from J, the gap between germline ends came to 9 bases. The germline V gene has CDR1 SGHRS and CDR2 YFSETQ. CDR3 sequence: CASSLLGGTEAFF. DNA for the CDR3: TGCGCCAGCAGCTTGCTCGGGGGGACTGAAGCTTTCTTT.

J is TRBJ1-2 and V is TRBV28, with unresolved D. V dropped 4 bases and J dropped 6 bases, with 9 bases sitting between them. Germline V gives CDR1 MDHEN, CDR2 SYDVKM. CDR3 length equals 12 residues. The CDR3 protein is CASSSSADGYTF. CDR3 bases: TGTGCCAGCAGTTCGAGTGCGGATGGCTACACCTTC.

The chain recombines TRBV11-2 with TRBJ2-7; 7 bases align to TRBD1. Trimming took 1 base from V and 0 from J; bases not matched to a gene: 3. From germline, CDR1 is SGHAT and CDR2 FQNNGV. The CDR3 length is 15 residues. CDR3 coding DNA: TGTGCCAGCAGCTTAGGGACAGGTGTCTCCTACGAGCAGTACTTC. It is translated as CASSLGTGVSYEQYF.

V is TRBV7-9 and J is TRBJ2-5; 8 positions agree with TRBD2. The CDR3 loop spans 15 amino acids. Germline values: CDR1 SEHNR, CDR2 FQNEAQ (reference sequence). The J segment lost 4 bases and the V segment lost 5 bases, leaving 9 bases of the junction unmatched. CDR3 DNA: TGTGCCAGCAGCCAAACCGGGGGGGGCGGAGAGACCCAGTACTTC. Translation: CASSQTGGGGETQYF.

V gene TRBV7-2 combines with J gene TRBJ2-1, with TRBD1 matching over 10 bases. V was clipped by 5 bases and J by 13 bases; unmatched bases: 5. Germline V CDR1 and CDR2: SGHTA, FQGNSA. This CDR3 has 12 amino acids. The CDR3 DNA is TGTGCCAGCAGCCCCGACAGGGGGCGACAGTTCTTC. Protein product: CASSPDRGRQFF.

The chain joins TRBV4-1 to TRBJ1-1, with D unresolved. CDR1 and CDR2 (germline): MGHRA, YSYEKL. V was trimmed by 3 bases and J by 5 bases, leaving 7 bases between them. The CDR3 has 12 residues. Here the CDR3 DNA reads TGCGCCAGCAGCCATTCGGGAACTGAAGCTTTCTTT. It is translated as CASSHSGTEAFF.

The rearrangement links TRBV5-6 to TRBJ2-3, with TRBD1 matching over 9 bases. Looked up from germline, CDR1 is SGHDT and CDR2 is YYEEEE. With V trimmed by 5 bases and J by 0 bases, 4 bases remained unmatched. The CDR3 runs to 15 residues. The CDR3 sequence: CASRETGGSTDTQYF. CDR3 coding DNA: TGTGCCAGCAGGGAGACAGGGGGGAGCACAGATACGCAGTATTTT.

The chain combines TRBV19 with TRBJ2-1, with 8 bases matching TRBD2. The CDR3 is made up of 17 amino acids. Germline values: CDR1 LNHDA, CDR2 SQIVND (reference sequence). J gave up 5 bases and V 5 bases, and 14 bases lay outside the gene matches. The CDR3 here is CASSLLGLAEGNNEQFF. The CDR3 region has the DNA TGTGCCAGTAGTCTCCTCGGACTAGCCGAGGGCAACAATGAGCAGTTCTTC.